Included here is one TCR beta chain sequence, with context. As yet, its antigen is unknown. The record originates from a study of cytomegalovirus exposure and HLA in healthy donors. Overall study results and limits: Some public TCRs appeared in many individuals, while most sequences were rare. Most CMV-associated TCR beta chains appeared HLA-restricted in a later analysis.

The primer mix had 60 Vbeta and 13 Jbeta primers. The protocol was immunoSEQ multiplex PCR, while the TCRdb copy is restricted to in-frame clones and leaves out a portion. The sample yields about 190,000 clones, around 84% seen once. Looked up from germline, CDR1 is SGHTA and CDR2 is FQGNSA. This CDR3 has 17 residues. J was trimmed by 5 bases and V by 1 base; bases with no gene match: 9. The V gene is TRBV7-2, the J gene TRBJ2-2; TRBD1 matches 8 bases. The clonotype originates from a young woman in good health and CMV-seronegative. Sequenced input: PBMCs. DNA for the CDR3: TGTGCCAGCAGCTTAGGACGGGGCAGGGGGCAAACCGGGGAGCTGTTTTTT. Protein product: CASSLGRGRGQTGELFF.